The clone carrying this T cell receptor beta chain was counted once. Antigen unknown. The table came from immunoSEQ multiplex PCR; TCRdb's copy has only in-frame clones and leaves some out. The repertoire holds 90,000 to 100,000 clones, with 70% to 90% as singletons. CDR3 length: 13 amino acids. Germline V lookup: CDR1 GTSNPN, CDR2 SVGIG (reference sequence). The trim removed 7 bases at V and 5 bases at J, leaving 5 bases unmatched. This sample was taken from a study of OX40 agonist ivuxolimab in advanced cancers. Study-level background: An agonistic anti-OX40 (CD134) antibody, ivuxolimab, was used to treat the patients. People who had prior anti-PD-1, anti-PD-L1 or anti-CTLA-4 therapy could take part, and less than 50% had some. General study findings and limits: Both blood CD4+ and CD8+ T cells showed clonal growth by week 6 at 0.1 to 3.0 mg/kg. Averaged across samples, CD8+ T cells carried more expanded clones than CD4+ did.

The chain has TRBV30 and TRBJ2-2, with TRBD1 identical over 9 bases. This specimen was CD4+ or CD8+ T cells sorted from blood, taken in a trial of the OX40 agonist ivuxolimab. The source of this sequence is an adult with an advanced solid tumor such as melanoma, head and neck, liver or kidney cancer. The CDR3, as DNA: TGTGCCTTGGGACAGGGTGTAACCGGGGAGCTGTTTTTT. Translation gives CALGQGVTGELFF.